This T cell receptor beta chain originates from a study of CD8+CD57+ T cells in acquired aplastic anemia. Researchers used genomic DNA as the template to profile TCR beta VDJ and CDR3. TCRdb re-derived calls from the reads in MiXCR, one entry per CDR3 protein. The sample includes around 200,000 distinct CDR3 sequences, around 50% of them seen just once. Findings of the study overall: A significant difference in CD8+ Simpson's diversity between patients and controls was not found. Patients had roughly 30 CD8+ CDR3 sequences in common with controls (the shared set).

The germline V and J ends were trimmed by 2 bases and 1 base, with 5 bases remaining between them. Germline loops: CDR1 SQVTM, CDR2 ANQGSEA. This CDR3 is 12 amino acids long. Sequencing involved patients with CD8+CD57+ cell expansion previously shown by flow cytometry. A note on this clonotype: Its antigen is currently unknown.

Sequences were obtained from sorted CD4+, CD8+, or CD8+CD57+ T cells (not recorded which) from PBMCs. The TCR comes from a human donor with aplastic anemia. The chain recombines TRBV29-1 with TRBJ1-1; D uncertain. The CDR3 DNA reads TGCAGCGTTGAATCAGGGAACACTGAAGCTTTCTTT. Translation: CSVESGNTEAFF.